This T cell receptor beta chain was identified in a study of radiotherapy plus CTLA-4 blockade in lung cancer. As for the study in general: Objective responses were observed in 15% to 20% of patients, and disease control was achieved by over 30%. The study's findings and limits: Early blood T cell clone dynamics reportedly forecast response best, with interferon-beta. Blood TCR clones of tumor origin expanded after radiotherapy plus ipilimumab.

Ipilimumab CTLA-4 blockade and focal radiation were given to patients with chemo-refractory metastatic non-small-cell lung cancer. Turning to this clone: Antigen: not known.

Some clones are missing from TCRdb's copy, which holds only in-frame ones; the method was immunoSEQ multiplex PCR. The data show 53,000 or so clones, approximately 79% seen once. CDR3 length: 14 residues. The V segment lost 0 bases and the J segment 2 bases; nucleotides outside the gene matches: 2. Germline V gene data show CDR1 as SGHNT and CDR2 as YYREEE (reference sequence). The sequence was collected from a human donor with non-small cell lung cancer who had stable disease on radiotherapy plus ipilimumab. The sample was peripheral blood, taken from a patient treated with radiotherapy plus ipilimumab. The V call is TRBV5-4, the J call TRBJ2-7; TRBD1 matches 7 bases. The CDR3 here is CASSLEQGTYEQYV. For the CDR3, the DNA is TGTGCCAGCAGCTTGGAACAGGGGACCTACGAGCAGTACGTC.